Listed below are T cell receptor beta chains from one sample, sequenced in a study of cytomegalovirus exposure and HLA in healthy donors. TCRdb keeps only in-frame clones here, not all; method: immunoSEQ multiplex PCR. Among 110,000 to 150,000 clones, about 80% were seen once, and the ten largest hold over 9.5%. Sequencing input: PBMCs. The receptors originated from an older woman in good health and CMV-seropositive. Each CDR3 is given with its conserved first and last residue. D genes are given only for firm matches. Expanded clones are given a class, and other clones once, few, many or no size at all.

j_call clone_size v_call d_call cdr3_nt cdr3_aa
TRBJ1-3 - TRBV15 - TGTGCCACCAGCAGAGATAGAAACACCATATATTTT CATSRDRNTIYF
TRBJ2-1 - TRBV2 - TGTGCCAGCAGACAAGGTTGGGAGGAGCAGTTCTTC CASRQGWEEQFF
TRBJ1-4 - TRBV19 - TGTGCCACCCGGACAATACTTGCAACTAATGAAAAACTGTTTTTT CATRTILATNEKLFF
TRBJ2-7 - TRBV5-1 TRBD2 TGCGCCAGCAGCTTGCGGGGGGACTCCTACGAGCAGTACTTC CASSLRGDSYEQYF
TRBJ1-1 once TRBV19 - TGTGCCAGTAGTATAGGTGAGGGTAGGATGGCTTTCTTT CASSIGEGRMAFF
TRBJ1-2 - TRBV9 - TGTGCCAGCAGCGTGTCCGGGGGAGCTAACTATGGCTACACCTTC CASSVSGGANYGYTF
TRBJ2-5 - TRBV5-6 TRBD2 TGTGCCAGCAGCTTGGCGGCTAGCGGGAGGGCCGCGGAAGAGACCCAGTACTTC CASSLAASGRAAEETQYF
TRBJ2-1 - TRBV19 - TGTGCCAGTAGTATGGATAGGTCTAGTGGTTACAATGAGCAGTTCTTC CASSMDRSSGYNEQFF
TRBJ2-5 - TRBV15 - TGTGCCACCAGCAGACCCGGGATTACCCAAGAGACCCAGTACTTC CATSRPGITQETQYF
TRBJ2-7 - TRBV11-3 TRBD1 TGTGCCAGCAGCTTTAGTCCCCTCCGGGACAGGGCCTACGAGCAGTACTTC CASSFSPLRDRAYEQYF
TRBJ1-2 - TRBV30 TRBD1 TGTGCCTGGAGTGTACAGGGGGCAGTTGGCTACACCTTC CAWSVQGAVGYTF
TRBJ1-5 - TRBV6-5 - TGTGCCAGCAGTTACTCATATCCCCTAGATAATCAGCCCCAGCATTTT CASSYSYPLDNQPQHF
TRBJ2-2 - TRBV18 TRBD1 TGTGCCAGCTCCGCCGGGACAGGGGGATATACGAACACCGGGGAGCTGTTTTTT CASSAGTGGYTNTGELFF
TRBJ1-2 - TRBV6-5 - TGTGCCAGCAGTTACTATCGACAGACGAACTATGGCTACACCTTC CASSYYRQTNYGYTF
TRBJ2-7 - TRBV23-1 - TGCGCCAGCAGTCCACAGGGCCGGAGGAACGAGCAGTACTTC CASSPQGRRNEQYF
TRBJ2-7 - TRBV5-1 - TGCGCCAGCAGCTTGAAGGGGCACGAGCAGTACTTC CASSLKGHEQYF
TRBJ1-5 few TRBV27 - TGTGCCAGCAGTTCTACAGGAGTCAGTCAGCCCCAGCATTTT CASSSTGVSQPQHF
TRBJ2-5 - TRBV7-2 - TGTGCCAGCAGCTTAGAGGTTGGGACTGCCTGGACCCAGTACTTC CASSLEVGTAWTQYF
TRBJ2-7 - TRBV19 - TGTGCCAGTAGTTTTTCCGGGACATCGGTGTCCTACGAGCAGTACTTC CASSFSGTSVSYEQYF
TRBJ1-1 - TRBV30 TRBD1 TGTGCCTGGAGTTACTATGCCGGGACAGGGGGCACTGAAGCTTTCTTT CAWSYYAGTGGTEAFF
TRBJ2-7 - TRBV9 - TGTGCCAGCAGCGGGTGCAGGCCCTCTTTCTCCTACGAGCAGTACTTC CASSGCRPSFSYEQYF
TRBJ2-7 - TRBV10-3 - TGTGCCATCAGTGAGTCGAAGGGGCCTAACTACGAGCAGTACTTC CAISESKGPNYEQYF
TRBJ2-1 - TRBV7-9 TRBD1 TGTGCCAGCAGCCCAACAGGGGGGTCCTACAATGAGCAGTTCTTC CASSPTGGSYNEQFF
TRBJ2-7 - TRBV4-2 TRBD2 TGTGCCAGCAGCCAGGGGGGGAATCGACCCGAGCAGTACTTC CASSQGGNRPEQYF
TRBJ1-5 - TRBV28 TRBD1 TGTGCCAGCAGTTCCGGGACAGGTAGCAATCAGCCCCAGCATTTT CASSSGTGSNQPQHF
TRBJ2-2 - TRBV7-9 TRBD2 TGTGCCAGCAGTCCAGCGGGAGGACACACCGGGGAGCTGTTTTTT CASSPAGGHTGELFF
TRBJ2-2 - TRBV19 TRBD2 TGTGCCAGTAGTATAAGGGGACTAGCGGGAGTGAACACCGGGGAGCTGTTTTTT CASSIRGLAGVNTGELFF